This record concerns one T cell receptor beta chain sequence. Germline V gene sequence: CDR1 SGHNT, CDR2 YENEEA. This CDR3 has 16 amino acids. Trimming cost V 5 bases and J 2 bases, with 16 bases left between them. Original data processing: Nucleated cell number was recorded as an estimate derived from reference gene primer amplification. Clones were read by immunoSEQ multiplex PCR, and TCRdb kept only the in-frame ones, dropping some. V and J calls and clone size follow that table, whereas D and trimming were derived from the DNA. This sample has some 200,000 clones; roughly 80% occur once, and the top ten carry roughly a tenth. The sample belongs to a study of blood T cell repertoires in COVID-19. Background on the study: Samples representing acute and convalescent COVID-19 were sourced from the United States, Italy and Spain. Sample material is recorded as cDNA or gDNA derived from T cells, B-cell-depleted T cells, or PBMCs.

V and J are TRBV11-3 and TRBJ2-1; possibly TRBD2 for D (6 bases). The sequenced sample was peripheral blood. This receptor was identified in an elderly woman with acute or convalescent COVID-19. The CDR3 region has the DNA TGTGCCAGCAGCCCAGGACTAAGCGGGCCCTACAATGAGCAGTTCTTC. Amino acids: CASSPGLSGPYNEQFF. Full variable domain (rest looked up from reference TRBV11-3 and TRBJ2-1): EAGVVQSPRYKIIEKKQPVAFWCNPISGHNTLYWYLQNLGQGPELLIRYENEEAVDDSQLPKDRFSAERLKGVDSTLKIQPAELGDSAVYLCASSPGLSGPYNEQFFGPGTRLTVL.